This is a list of T cell receptor beta chains from one sample in a study of long-term antiretroviral therapy in people with HIV. This table comes from immunoSEQ multiplex PCR, and its TCRdb copy is limited to in-frame clones, with some not included. The sample holds roughly 30,000 clones, around 85% seen once. Specimen: unsorted PBMCs, collected 4.8 years after starting antiretroviral therapy. The receptors originated from a man aged 40-50 years with HIV. Each CDR3 is given with its conserved first and last residue. The order of the fields is V gene, clone size, J gene, D gene, CDR3 protein, CDR3 DNA. A D gene is named only where the DNA matches it firmly. Where a row states a size, it is once, few, many or the class of an expanded clone; other rows omit it.

V: TRBV29-1; size: -; J: TRBJ1-1; D: -; CDR3: CSVEGAWNTEAFF; DNA: TGCAGCGTTGAGGGGGCCTGGAACACTGAAGCTTTCTTT
V: TRBV27; size: -; J: TRBJ2-3; D: -; CDR3: CASNNTDTQYF; DNA: TGTGCCAGCAATAACACAGATACGCAGTATTTT
V: TRBV7-8; size: -; J: TRBJ2-1; D: -; CDR3: CASSAYRWGDEQFF; DNA: TGTGCCAGCAGCGCGTATAGGTGGGGGGATGAGCAGTTCTTC
V: TRBV11-2; size: once; J: TRBJ2-5; D: TRBD1; CDR3: CASSAGQARETQYF; DNA: TGTGCCAGCAGCGCGGGACAGGCCCGCGAGACCCAGTACTTC
V: TRBV25-1; size: -; J: TRBJ1-3; D: -; CDR3: CASSLDVGNTIYF; DNA: TGTGCCAGTTCACTGGATGTTGGAAACACCATATATTTT
V: TRBV9; size: once; J: TRBJ1-6; D: -; CDR3: CASSAEGSPLHF; DNA: TGTGCCAGCAGCGCCGAGGGTTCACCCCTCCACTTT
V: TRBV6-1; size: -; J: TRBJ2-6; D: -; CDR3: CASSLDSSGANVLTF; DNA: TGTGCCAGCAGTCTCGACAGCTCTGGGGCCAACGTCCTGACTTTC
V: TRBV7-3; size: once; J: TRBJ2-1; D: -; CDR3: CASSPGLASNEQFF; DNA: TGTGCCAGCAGCCCGGGGCTAGCGAGCAATGAGCAGTTCTTC
V: TRBV7-8; size: -; J: TRBJ2-7; D: -; CDR3: CASSLGLWGDSYEQYF; DNA: TGTGCCAGCAGCTTAGGACTCTGGGGGGACTCCTACGAGCAGTACTTC
V: TRBV5-5; size: -; J: TRBJ1-1; D: -; CDR3: CASSLSGDRRNTEAFF; DNA: TGTGCCAGCAGCTTGTCCGGTGACAGGAGGAACACTGAAGCTTTCTTT
V: TRBV11-3; size: -; J: TRBJ1-3; D: TRBD1; CDR3: CASSPGQGPGNTIYF; DNA: TGTGCCAGCAGCCCCGGACAGGGGCCAGGAAACACCATATATTTT
V: TRBV28; size: -; J: TRBJ2-3; D: -; CDR3: CASTSVGGADTQYF; DNA: TGTGCCAGCACTTCAGTTGGCGGGGCAGATACGCAGTATTTT
V: TRBV5-5; size: -; J: TRBJ2-3; D: TRBD1; CDR3: CASSPTSGQPTLSTDTQYF; DNA: TGTGCCAGCAGTCCTACCTCGGGACAGCCGACCCTTAGCACAGATACGCAGTATTTT
V: TRBV11-2; size: -; J: TRBJ2-6; D: -; CDR3: CASSLRDPAFSGANVLTF; DNA: TGTGCCAGCAGCTTAAGAGACCCGGCGTTCTCTGGGGCCAACGTCCTGACTTTC
V: TRBV7-8; size: once; J: TRBJ1-5; D: -; CDR3: CASSSSLVPESNQPQHF; DNA: TGTGCCAGCAGCTCCTCACTGGTCCCTGAAAGCAATCAGCCCCAGCATTTT
V: TRBV14; size: -; J: TRBJ2-1; D: -; CDR3: CASSHQGGFYNEQFF; DNA: TGTGCCAGCAGCCATCAGGGGGGGTTCTACAATGAGCAGTTCTTC
V: TRBV6-5; size: once; J: TRBJ1-1; D: -; CDR3: CASLPDRGGTEAFF; DNA: TGTGCCAGCCTCCCCGACAGAGGGGGCACTGAAGCTTTCTTT
V: TRBV6-5; size: once; J: TRBJ2-7; D: TRBD1; CDR3: CASRLGQGWREQYF; DNA: TGTGCCAGCAGATTAGGACAGGGGTGGAGAGAGCAGTACTTC
V: TRBV2; size: -; J: TRBJ2-3; D: TRBD2; CDR3: CASITSGIDTQYF; DNA: TGTGCCAGCATCACTAGCGGGATAGATACGCAGTATTTT
V: TRBV29-1; size: -; J: TRBJ2-1; D: -; CDR3: CSVGEGISARSSNEQFF; DNA: TGCAGCGTTGGGGAAGGGATATCGGCACGGAGTTCCAATGAGCAGTTCTTC
V: TRBV19; size: -; J: TRBJ1-2; D: -; CDR3: CASTRSGAGYGYTF; DNA: TGTGCCAGTACCCGAAGTGGGGCCGGCTATGGCTACACCTTC
V: TRBV5-1; size: few; J: TRBJ2-5; D: TRBD2; CDR3: CASSFPFPASLAGSETQYF; DNA: TGCGCCAGCAGCTTCCCGTTCCCTGCTTCACTAGCGGGGTCGGAGACCCAGTACTTC
V: TRBV10-3; size: once; J: TRBJ2-3; D: -; CDR3: CAIRPLEADTQYF; DNA: TGTGCCATCAGGCCCCTGGAGGCAGATACGCAGTATTTT
V: TRBV6-6; size: -; J: TRBJ1-4; D: TRBD1; CDR3: CASSTDRGWGEKLFF; DNA: TGTGCCAGCAGTACCGACAGGGGGTGGGGGGAAAAACTGTTTTTT